This TCR beta chain was identified in a study of spatial heterogeneity in lung cancer. Study-level information: Alpha-chain sequences were detected in numbers that were consistently lower than beta-chain sequences. Study-wide results and caveats: At tumor resection, ubiquitous expanded TCRs were detected in blood more often than later.

Germline CDR1 is MNHEY and CDR2 is SMNVEV (reference sequence). Trimming removed 6 bases at V and 5 bases at J, with 26 bases between. The CDR3 is 17 residues long. This clonotype was found many times. The antigen is undetermined. As for time point: sample taken at primary tumor resection. No cell sorting; template was whole RNA from tumor, lung tissue or PBMC. The donors were 72 patients with non-small cell lung cancer that was early-stage and untreated. A unique molecular identifier was carried by every single TCR cDNA molecule. MiXCR was run by TCRdb on the 5' RACE reads, yielding one entry per CDR3 protein. The top ten clones hold under 35% of a sample with approximately 21,000 distinct CDR3 sequences, approximately 3.3% of them seen once.

This chain links TRBV27 with TRBJ2-7; perhaps D is TRBD1 or TRBD2 (7 bases each). This sequence was found in a female donor with early-stage non-small cell lung cancer. The sample here was PBMCs, taken at surgery. The CDR3 spells CASRSGGVTGKPNEQYF. Here the CDR3 DNA reads TGTGCCAGCAGGTCGGGGGGCGTGACAGGGAAGCCAAACGAGCAGTACTTC.